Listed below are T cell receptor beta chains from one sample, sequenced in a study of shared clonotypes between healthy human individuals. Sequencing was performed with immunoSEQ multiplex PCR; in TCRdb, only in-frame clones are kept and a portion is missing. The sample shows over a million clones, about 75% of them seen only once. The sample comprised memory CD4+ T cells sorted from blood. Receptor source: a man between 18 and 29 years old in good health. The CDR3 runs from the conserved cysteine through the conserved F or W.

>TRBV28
CASTQRWITEAFF
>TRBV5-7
CASSNRDRLLVSYEQYF
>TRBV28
CASSPHWRGLGDSSYEQYF
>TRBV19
CASSGLAGTGELFF
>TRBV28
CASSLGGRSLEQYF
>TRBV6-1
CASSESSGGLSYNEQFF
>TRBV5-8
CASSLEPGLAGVFNEQFF
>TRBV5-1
CASSPSGGSYNEQFF
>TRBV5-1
CASSRDRVDTGELFF
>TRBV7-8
CASSLGSVRDGNTIYF
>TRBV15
CATSRVPDRGESYEQYF
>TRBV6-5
CASSPGQGQRSLHF
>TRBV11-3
CASSLEGRTARDEQFF
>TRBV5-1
CASSSRTYTDTQYF
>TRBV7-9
CASSYTTGVYEQYF
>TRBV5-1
CASSFEGSGANVLTF
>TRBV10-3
CAISDGLHGNEQFF
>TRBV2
CASSGAGTRETQYF
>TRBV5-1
CASSLAPLGGLYTYEQYF
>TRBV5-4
CASSLWDSRRVTF
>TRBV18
CASSREVGLNTEAFF
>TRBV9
CASSVSVGELFF
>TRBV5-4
CASTTFGGSGEQFF
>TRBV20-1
CSASRSGYTF
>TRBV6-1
CASSDRREAYEQYF
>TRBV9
CASSPDRANGNTIYF
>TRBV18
CASTPPLAGGGYNEQFF
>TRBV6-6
CASLNGEVVNSPLHF
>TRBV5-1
CASSVQGTGNTIYF
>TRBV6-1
CASSEGRRNTIYF
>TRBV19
CASSSRQGVWSNQPQHF
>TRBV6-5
CASSKNRGWSYGYTF
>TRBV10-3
CAISESRETQYF
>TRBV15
CATSRAPKTSGGTGELFF
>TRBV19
CASRDLMMNTEAFF
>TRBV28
CASNYVTGGGHSNQPQHF
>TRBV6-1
CASRSTWGDTEAFF
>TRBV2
CASSERGGGYGYTF
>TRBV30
CAWSVGQPLAKNIQYF
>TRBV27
CASSFLTPRQDRRNEQFF
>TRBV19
CASSSRTGGYQETQYF
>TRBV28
CASSRSQGAGSPLHF
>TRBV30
CAWSVGWSSRIQETQYF
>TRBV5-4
CASSFPEMNTEAFF